This section outlines one T cell receptor beta chain sequence together with its context. Its target is not known. An end of the junction differs from the germline gene, which may be a read error. The entry originates in a study of immune evolution from preneoplasia to lung adenocarcinoma. Study-level results: Clonality was highest in normal lung, lower in later-stage lesions apparently. Normal lung had the highest top T cell clone frequencies.

Patient tissue came from resections in Japan or China, 2014–2017. Each case's diagnosis was confirmed by two pathologists on H&E. CDR3 length: 14 amino acids. Germline V gene lookup returns CDR1 SEHNR and CDR2 FQNEAQ (reference sequence). Clones were sequenced by immunoSEQ multiplex PCR, and TCRdb holds only the in-frame ones, with some missing. In the table there are 6,000 to 8,500 clones, roughly 77% of which are singletons. Sequencing input: FFPE minimally invasive lung adenocarcinoma tissue. The source of this sequence is a person aged 65 to 79 with lung adenocarcinoma. The rearrangement uses TRBV7-9 and TRBJ1-2; 9 bases are shared with TRBD1. CDR3 nucleotide sequence: TGTGCCAGCAGATTAGAGCCAGGGACAGGGCGTAGTACCTTC. This translates into CASRLEPGTGRSTF.